This T cell receptor (beta chain) derives from a study of technical replicates of blood from a few donors. Libraries were prepared by immunoSEQ multiplex PCR; TCRdb keeps only in-frame clonotypes and omits some of them. This table has 75,000 to 100,000 clones, approximately 96% appearing once. Sequencing input: T cells isolated from PBMCs. The source is a human donor in good health.

CDR3 bases: TGCGCCAGCAGACCAGGTGAAGGGGGCCACGAGCAGTACTTC. Translated: CASRPGEGGHEQYF. The rearrangement links TRBV10-1 to TRBJ2-7; 7 bases line up with TRBD1. V lost 6 bases, J lost 5 bases, and 10 bases stayed unmatched. Germline CDR1 reads WNHNN; CDR2 reads SYGVQD (reference sequence). The CDR3 covers 14 residues.